A single sample is the source of the 21 T cell receptor beta chains below, sequenced in a study of human T cells and chemical hapten exposure (dated by TCRdb to the early 2020s). The intended sense of this specimen's time point label: patch test 3, about 24 weeks after DPC sensitization. The sample's treatment or condition, from its label and the paper: therapeutic diphenylcyclopropenone sensitization with weekly scalp DPC. Preparation of the library involved RACE. Data came from a NextSeq 500. TCRdb trimmed the raw reads at Q25, called clones with MiXCR and kept productive beta chains. Each entry merges the rows of one CDR3 protein and shows their most common DNA and genes. The sample contains about 82,000 distinct CDR3 sequences, around 13% of them found a single time. Of the sample, roughly 5.7% is held by the ten largest clones. Specimen: whole blood, collected in connection with sensitization to the hapten diphenylcyclopropenone (DPC). The source of these receptors is a woman in her 50s with alopecia areata. Some clones in this sample may be carry-over from other donors' samples.

This clonotype came up many times. V usage is TRBV6-2 or TRBV6-3 and J usage is TRBJ2-7, with D maybe TRBD2 (5 bases). With 4 bases removed from V and 2 bases from J, the gap between germline ends came to 15 bases. There are 15 residues in the CDR3. Germline CDR1 reads MNHEY; CDR2 reads SVGEGT. The CDR3 DNA reads as TGTGCCAGCAGTTCTCGAGGTAGCGTGCCCTACGAGCAGTACTTC. Protein: CASSSRGSVPYEQYF.

V gene TRBV27 combines with J gene TRBJ2-5; D gene uncertain. The V and J ends lost 6 bases and 1 base respectively, with 9 bases between them. The germline gives CDR1 MNHEY, CDR2 SMNVEV (reference sequence). The CDR3 is 13 amino acids. The CDR3 DNA is TGTGCCAGCAGAGTACGGGCCCAAGAGACCCAGTACTTC. Translation: CASRVRAQETQYF.

This clonotype has a count of ten or more. The gene calls are TRBV29-1 and TRBJ2-1, with 10 bases aligning to TRBD2. CDR3 length equals 17 residues. Germline CDR1 and CDR2: SQVTM and ANQGSEA. Trimming removed 2 bases from V and 4 bases from J; junction bases left unmatched: 11. The chain's CDR3 is CSVELLAGVAVYNEQFF. CDR3 nucleotides: TGCAGCGTTGAATTGCTAGCGGGAGTTGCTGTATACAATGAGCAGTTCTTC.

This clonotype showed up many times. This chain links TRBV5-1 with TRBJ2-1, with D maybe TRBD2 (6 bases). The germline V and J ends were trimmed by 3 bases and 9 bases, with 22 bases remaining between them. CDR3 size: 16 residues. Germline assignment: CDR1 SGHRS and CDR2 YFSETQ. The CDR3 nucleotides are TGCGCCAGCAGCTCGCCCGATAGCGGAAATCAGGGTGAGCAGTTCTTC. It translates to CASSSPDSGNQGEQFF.

J is TRBJ2-2 and V is TRBV5-1, with 8 nucleotides matching TRBD1. The CDR3 has 16 residues. CDR1 SGHRS and CDR2 YFSETQ come from the germline V gene. The V segment lost 0 bases and the J segment 5 bases; nucleotides outside the gene matches: 6. The CDR3 coding sequence is TGCGCCAGCAGCTTGGTCCCAGGGGGCGGAACCGGGGAGCTGTTTTTT. Translation: CASSLVPGGGTGELFF.

The genes are TRBV29-1 and TRBJ2-1, with TRBD2 matching over 8 bases. In germline, CDR1 is SQVTM, CDR2 ANQGSEA. Trimming cost V 6 bases and J 0 bases; bases outside gene matches: 7. The CDR3 runs 15 residues. CDR3 bases: TGCAGCGTGAATTTAGCGGGACCCTCCTACAATGAGCAGTTCTTC. This gives the protein CSVNLAGPSYNEQFF.

This clonotype was picked up a small number of times. Without the conserved terminal phenylalanine or tryptophan, this CDR3 likely stems from a read error. V and J are TRBV5-5 and TRBJ2-7; tentative D call: TRBD2 (5 bases). CDR3 length equals 13 residues. Germline V gene lookup returns CDR1 SGHKS and CDR2 YYEKEE (reference sequence). V was cut by 1 base and J by 5 bases, with 10 bases left in between. The CDR3 DNA reads as TGTGCCAGCAGCTTGCCGGGAAGGAACGAGCAGTACTTA. Its protein product is CASSLPGRNEQYL.

This clonotype was picked up a small number of times. J is TRBJ1-1 and V is TRBV9; possible D gene TRBD1, 6 bases. The germline V gene encodes CDR1 SGDLS and CDR2 YYNGEE. V was cut by 6 bases and J by 4 bases, with 10 bases left in between. This CDR3 has 12 residues. CDR3 loop: CASNGGPTEAFF. The CDR3 DNA follows: TGTGCCAGCAACGGGGGGCCCACTGAAGCTTTCTTT. The full variable domain, rest sourced from reference TRBV9 and TRBJ1-1, is DSGVTQTPKHLITATGQRVTLRCSPRSGDLSVYWYQQSLDQGLQFLIQYYNGEERAKGNILERFSAQQFPDLHSELNLSSLELGDSALYFCASNGGPTEAFFGQGTRLTVV.

The chain uses TRBV10-3 and TRBJ2-3; D call uncertain. Germline loops: CDR1 ENHRY, CDR2 SYGVKD. The CDR3 runs 15 residues. The V end was cut by 6 bases, the J end by 5 bases, with 18 bases between. The CDR3 spells CAIRQRGLDRDTQYF. The CDR3 region has the DNA TGTGCCATCAGGCAACGAGGTTTAGATCGAGATACGCAGTATTTT.

The chain combines TRBV4-2 with TRBJ1-5; no clear D. CDR1 and CDR2 from the germline V gene are LGHNA and YNFKEQ. The V gene lost 1 base and the J gene lost 5 bases, with 12 bases spanning the gap. This CDR3 spans 15 amino acids. The CDR3 nucleotides are TGTGCCAGCAGCCAAGTTGGGTCCTCCGATCAGCCCCAGCATTTT. Translating it yields CASSQVGSSDQPQHF.

This clonotype was picked up a small number of times. J is TRBJ2-1 and V is TRBV11-1; D perhaps matches TRBD2 (5 bases). This CDR3 is built from 12 residues. The germline V and J ends were trimmed by 7 bases and 5 bases, with 9 bases remaining between them. Germline values: CDR1 SGHAT, CDR2 FQDESV (reference sequence). CDR3 DNA: TGTGCCAGCACCTTCGGGGACAATGAGCAGTTCTTC. Translated, it gives CASTFGDNEQFF.

This chain joins TRBV4-1 and TRBJ2-1, with unresolved D. The V gene's germline CDR1 is MGHRA and CDR2 YSYEKL. Trimming took off 0 bases at V and 9 bases at J, with 18 bases between the two ends. The CDR3 sequence is 16 residues long. The CDR3 here is CASSQEPSTRAIEQFF. DNA of the CDR3: TGCGCCAGCAGCCAAGAGCCCTCGACCCGTGCCATTGAGCAGTTCTTC.

In its sample, this clonotype was seen a few times. This chain's CDR3 is CASSVDPGVVGEQFF. In DNA form, the CDR3 reads TGTGCCAGCAGCGTAGATCCGGGAGTAGTCGGTGAGCAGTTCTTC. This chain connects TRBV9 to TRBJ2-1; D is perhaps TRBD2 (6 bases). In germline, CDR1 is SGDLS, CDR2 YYNGEE. This CDR3 spans 15 amino acids. The ends were cut back, 0 bases at V and 9 bases at J, with 16 bases in the middle.

CDR3 DNA: TGTGCCTGGAGTGTAAGGGCGGACAATGAGCAGTTCTTC. It translates to CAWSVRADNEQFF. The chain uses TRBV30 and TRBJ2-1; D unresolved. Per the germline V gene, CDR1 is GTSNPN and CDR2 is SVGIG (reference sequence). Trimming removed 0 bases from V and 5 bases from J, with 8 bases in between. The CDR3 is 13 amino acids.

This clonotype was seen a handful of times. The CDR3 bases are TGTGCCAGCAGTCCATGGGACTTAGCCGGCGAGCAGTACTTC. It encodes CASSPWDLAGEQYF. This chain links TRBV6-6 with TRBJ2-7; D is perhaps TRBD2 (6 bases). CDR1 and CDR2 from the germline V gene are MNHNY and SVGAGI (reference sequence). The V and J ends lost 5 bases and 6 bases respectively, with 17 bases between them. This CDR3 is 14 amino acids long.

Only a few counts were recorded for this clonotype. The chain links TRBV27 to TRBJ2-3, with 11 bases that match TRBD1. Germline assignment: CDR1 MNHEY and CDR2 SMNVEV (reference sequence). CDR3 length: 19 amino acids. Losses at the gene ends were 5 bases for V and 2 bases for J; bases not matched to a gene: 15. The CDR3 sequence: CASSPEIPGQGGYTDTQYF. The CDR3 coding sequence is TGTGCCAGCAGTCCCGAAATCCCGGGACAGGGGGGGTACACAGATACGCAGTATTTT.

The chain combines TRBV18 with TRBJ2-7, with 7 nucleotides matching TRBD2. The CDR3 is 14 amino acids. From germline, CDR1 is KGHSH and CDR2 LQKENI. The trim removed 5 bases at V and 0 bases at J, leaving 4 bases unmatched. CDR3 nucleotides: TGTGCCAGCTCAGAGCGGGGTCCCTCCTACGAGCAGTACTTC. This sequence encodes CASSERGPSYEQYF.

V usage is TRBV12-3 or TRBV12-4 and J usage is TRBJ2-4; 10 bases fit TRBD2. The CDR3 contains 16 residues. The J segment lost 3 bases and the V segment lost 5 bases, leaving 7 bases of the junction unmatched. The CDR3 DNA reads TGTGCCAGCAGTAGGGGGACTAGCGAGATCAAAAACATTCAGTACTTC. The encoded protein is CASSRGTSEIKNIQYF.

The table lists this clonotype with many counts. The chain carries TRBV6-1 and TRBJ1-4, with TRBD1 matching over 8 bases. V lost 3 bases and J lost 7; bases outside the gene matches: 1. Germline V lookup: CDR1 MNHNS, CDR2 SASEGT. The length of the CDR3 is 13 residues. The CDR3 sequence: CASSEDRAEKLFF. The CDR3 bases are TGTGCCAGCAGTGAGGACAGGGCTGAAAAACTGTTTTTT.

The CDR3 spells CSARNLDRESNQPQHF. DNA for the CDR3: TGCAGTGCTCGGAACCTCGACAGGGAGAGCAATCAGCCCCAGCATTTT. The V gene is TRBV20-1, the J gene TRBJ1-5; 7 nucleotides line up with TRBD1. J lost 1 base, V lost 5 bases, and 11 bases had no gene match. CDR3 length: 16 residues. Germline CDR1 DFQATT, CDR2 SNEGSKA (reference sequence).

This clonotype was seen ten or more times. This chain uses TRBV20-1 with TRBJ2-7; tentative D call: TRBD2 (7 bases). There are 16 residues in the CDR3. With 0 bases removed from V and 4 bases from J, the gap between germline ends came to 19 bases. From germline, CDR1 is DFQATT and CDR2 SNEGSKA (reference sequence). The CDR3 DNA sequence: TGCAGTGCTAGAGATTGGAGGGGGAGGGCGTCGTACGAGCAGTACTTC. Translated, it gives CSARDWRGRASYEQYF.